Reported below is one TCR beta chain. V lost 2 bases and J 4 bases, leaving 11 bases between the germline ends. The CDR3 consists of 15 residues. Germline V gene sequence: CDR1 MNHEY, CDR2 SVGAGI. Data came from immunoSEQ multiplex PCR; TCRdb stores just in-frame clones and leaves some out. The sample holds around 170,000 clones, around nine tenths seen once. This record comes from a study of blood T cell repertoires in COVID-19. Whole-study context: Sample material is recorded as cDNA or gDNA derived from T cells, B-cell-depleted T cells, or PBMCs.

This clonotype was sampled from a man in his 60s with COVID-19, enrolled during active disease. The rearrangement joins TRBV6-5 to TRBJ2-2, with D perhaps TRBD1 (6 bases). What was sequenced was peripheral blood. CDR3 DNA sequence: TGTGCCAGCAGTTACCTAGGACAGTCCACCGGGGAGCTGTTTTTT. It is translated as CASSYLGQSTGELFF.